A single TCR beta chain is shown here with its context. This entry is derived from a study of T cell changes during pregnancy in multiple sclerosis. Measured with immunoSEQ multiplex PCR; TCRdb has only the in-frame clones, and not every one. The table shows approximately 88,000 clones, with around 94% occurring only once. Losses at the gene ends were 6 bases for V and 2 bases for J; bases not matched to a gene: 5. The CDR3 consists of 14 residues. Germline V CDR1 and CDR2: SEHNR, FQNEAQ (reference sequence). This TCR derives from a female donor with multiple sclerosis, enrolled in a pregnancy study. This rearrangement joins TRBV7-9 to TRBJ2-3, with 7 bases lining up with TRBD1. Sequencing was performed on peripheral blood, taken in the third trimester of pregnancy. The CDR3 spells CASSETGYTDTQYF. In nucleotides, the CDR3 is TGTGCCAGCAGTGAGACAGGGTACACAGATACGCAGTATTTT.